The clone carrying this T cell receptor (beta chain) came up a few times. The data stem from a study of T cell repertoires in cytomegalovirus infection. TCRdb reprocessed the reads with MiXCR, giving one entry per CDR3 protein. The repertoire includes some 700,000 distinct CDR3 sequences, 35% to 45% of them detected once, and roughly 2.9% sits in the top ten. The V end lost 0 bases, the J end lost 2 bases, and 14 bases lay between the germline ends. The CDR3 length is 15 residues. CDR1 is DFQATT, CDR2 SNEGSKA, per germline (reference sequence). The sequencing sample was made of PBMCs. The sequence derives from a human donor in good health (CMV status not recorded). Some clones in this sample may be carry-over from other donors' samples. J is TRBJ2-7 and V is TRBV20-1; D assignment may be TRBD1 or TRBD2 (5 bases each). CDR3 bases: TGCAGTGCTAGAGAGCGAGGGGCGCATACCTACGAGCAGTACTTC. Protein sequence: CSARERGAHTYEQYF.